The 3 T cell receptor beta chains below were found in one sample sequenced in a study of cytomegalovirus exposure and HLA in healthy donors. With 60 Vbeta and 13 Jbeta primers, the PCR was carried out. Generated by immunoSEQ multiplex PCR, the TCRdb table keeps only in-frame clones and is missing some. The data contain 100,000 to 150,000 clones, about 83% of them seen just once; the ten biggest clones take up around 2.7%. What was sequenced was PBMCs. The receptor set was obtained from a woman between 35 and 50 years old in good health and CMV-seropositive.

This clone has a handful of counts. Written as DNA, the CDR3 is TGTGCCAGCAGCTTAGAAGGGGATTATTCACCCCTCCACTTT. This translates into CASSLEGDYSPLHF. The chain links TRBV7-9 to TRBJ1-6; TRBD1 might be the D (5 bases). Trimming pared 1 base from V and 8 bases from J, leaving 9 bases between. The CDR3 spans 14 residues. Germline lookup yields CDR1 SEHNR and CDR2 FQNEAQ (reference sequence).

The chain combines TRBV7-2 with TRBJ2-7; D not certain. V lost 1 base, J lost 2 bases, and 9 bases lay in between. This CDR3 region has 14 residues. The germline gives CDR1 SGHTA, CDR2 FQGNSA. The CDR3 is CASSLGSGAYEQYF. As DNA, the CDR3 is TGTGCCAGCAGCTTAGGCTCGGGTGCCTACGAGCAGTACTTC.

V gene TRBV12-5 combines with J gene TRBJ2-3, with 10 bases fitting TRBD2. Unmatched junction bases numbered 15, after V lost 6 bases and J lost 3 bases. CDR1 is LGHNT, CDR2 FRNRAP, per germline. The CDR3 length is 18 residues. CDR3 amino acids: CASGNSRLAGEFTDTQYF. The CDR3 coding sequence is TGTGCTAGTGGGAACTCCCGGCTAGCGGGAGAGTTTACAGATACGCAGTATTTT.